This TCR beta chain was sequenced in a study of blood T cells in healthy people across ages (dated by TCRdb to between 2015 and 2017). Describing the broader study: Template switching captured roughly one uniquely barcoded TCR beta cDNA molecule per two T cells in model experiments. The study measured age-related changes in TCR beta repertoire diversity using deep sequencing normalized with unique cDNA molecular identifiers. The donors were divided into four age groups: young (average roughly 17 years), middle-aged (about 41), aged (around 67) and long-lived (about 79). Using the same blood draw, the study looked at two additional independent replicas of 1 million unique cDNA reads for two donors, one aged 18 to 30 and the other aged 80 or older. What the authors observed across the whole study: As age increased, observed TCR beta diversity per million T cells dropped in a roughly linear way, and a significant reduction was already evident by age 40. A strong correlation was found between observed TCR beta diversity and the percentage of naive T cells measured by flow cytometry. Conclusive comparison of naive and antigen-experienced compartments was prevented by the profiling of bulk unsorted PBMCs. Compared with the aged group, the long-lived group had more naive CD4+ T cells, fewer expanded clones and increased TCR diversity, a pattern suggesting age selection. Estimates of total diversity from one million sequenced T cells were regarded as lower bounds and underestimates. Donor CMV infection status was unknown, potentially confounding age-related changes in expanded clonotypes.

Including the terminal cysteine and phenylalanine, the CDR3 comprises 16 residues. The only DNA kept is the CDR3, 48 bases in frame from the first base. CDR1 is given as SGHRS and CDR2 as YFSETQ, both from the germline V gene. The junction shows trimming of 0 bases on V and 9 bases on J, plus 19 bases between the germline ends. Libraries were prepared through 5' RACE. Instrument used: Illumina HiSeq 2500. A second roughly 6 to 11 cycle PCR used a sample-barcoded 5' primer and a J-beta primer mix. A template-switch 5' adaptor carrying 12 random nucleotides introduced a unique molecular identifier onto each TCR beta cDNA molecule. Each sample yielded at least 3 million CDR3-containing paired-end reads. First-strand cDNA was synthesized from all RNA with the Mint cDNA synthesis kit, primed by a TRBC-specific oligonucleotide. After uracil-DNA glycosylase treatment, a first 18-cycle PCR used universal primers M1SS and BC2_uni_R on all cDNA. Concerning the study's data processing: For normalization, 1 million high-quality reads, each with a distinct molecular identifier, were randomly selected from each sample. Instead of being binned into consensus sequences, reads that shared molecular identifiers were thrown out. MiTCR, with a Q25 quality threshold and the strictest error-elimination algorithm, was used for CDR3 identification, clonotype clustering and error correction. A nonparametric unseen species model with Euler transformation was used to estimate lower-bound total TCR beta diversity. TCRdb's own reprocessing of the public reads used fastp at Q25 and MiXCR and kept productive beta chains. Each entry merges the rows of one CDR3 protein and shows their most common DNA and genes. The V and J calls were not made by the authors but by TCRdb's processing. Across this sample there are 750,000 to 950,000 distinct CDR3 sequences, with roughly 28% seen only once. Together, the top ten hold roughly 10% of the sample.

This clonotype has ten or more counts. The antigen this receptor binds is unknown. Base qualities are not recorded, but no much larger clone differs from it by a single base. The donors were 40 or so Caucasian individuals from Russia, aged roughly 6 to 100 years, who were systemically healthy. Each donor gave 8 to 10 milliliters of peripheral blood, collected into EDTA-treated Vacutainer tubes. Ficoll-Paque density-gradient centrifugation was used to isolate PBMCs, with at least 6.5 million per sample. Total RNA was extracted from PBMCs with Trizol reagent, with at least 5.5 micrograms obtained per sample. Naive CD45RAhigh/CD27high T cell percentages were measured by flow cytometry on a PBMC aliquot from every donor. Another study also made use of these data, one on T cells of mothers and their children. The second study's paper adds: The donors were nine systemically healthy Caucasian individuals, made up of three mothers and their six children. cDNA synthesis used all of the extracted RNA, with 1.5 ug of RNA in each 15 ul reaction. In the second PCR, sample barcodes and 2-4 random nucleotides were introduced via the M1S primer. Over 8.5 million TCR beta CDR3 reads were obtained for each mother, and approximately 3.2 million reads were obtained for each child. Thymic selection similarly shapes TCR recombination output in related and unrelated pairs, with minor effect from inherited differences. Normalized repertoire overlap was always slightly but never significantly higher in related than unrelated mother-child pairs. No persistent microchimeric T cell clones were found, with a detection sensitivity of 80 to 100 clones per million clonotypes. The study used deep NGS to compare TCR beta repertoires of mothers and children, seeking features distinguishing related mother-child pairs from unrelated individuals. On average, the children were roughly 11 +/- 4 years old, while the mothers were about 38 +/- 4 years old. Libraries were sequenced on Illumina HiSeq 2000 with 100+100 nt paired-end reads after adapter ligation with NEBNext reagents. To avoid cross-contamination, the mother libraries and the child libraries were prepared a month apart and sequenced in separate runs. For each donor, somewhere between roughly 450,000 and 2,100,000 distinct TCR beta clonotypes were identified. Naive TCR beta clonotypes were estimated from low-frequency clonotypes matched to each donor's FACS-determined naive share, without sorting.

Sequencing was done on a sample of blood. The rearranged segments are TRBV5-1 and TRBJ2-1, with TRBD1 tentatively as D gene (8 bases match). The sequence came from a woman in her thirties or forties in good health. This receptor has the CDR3 CASSLGYRGGIVEQFF. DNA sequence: TGCGCCAGCAGCTTGGGGTACAGGGGGGGGATCGTTGAGCAGTTCTTC.